Listed here are 30 T cell receptor beta chains from one sample, sequenced in a study of response to subunit inactivated influenza vaccine (dated by TCRdb to between 2017 and 2018). The library was made by RT-PCR. For sequencing, an Illumina HiSeq 2500 was employed. TCRdb took the public reads, trimmed them with fastp at Q25, ran MiXCR for clone calling and kept in-frame beta chains. Each entry is one CDR3 protein sequence, shown with its most common DNA and genes. The sample includes about 480,000 distinct CDR3 sequences, with roughly 13% observed a single time. About 12% of the sample comes from the top ten. Per the publication, the time point label means: around 45 days after influenza vaccine administration. This sample comprised PBMCs from blood, obtained 40 to 50 days after vaccination. These receptors were taken from a man aged 50 to 59 who received an inactivated influenza vaccine. Donor details come from another sample of the same person, matched by shared clones.

The chain employs TRBV12-3 or TRBV12-4 and TRBJ1-6, with D perhaps TRBD1 (5 bases). The CDR3 is made up of 14 amino acids. The V end was cut by 3 bases, the J end by 10 bases, with 13 bases between. The CDR3 DNA reads TGTGCCAGCAGTTTTACGGGGCATGGGTCACCCCTCCACTTT. The encoded protein is CASSFTGHGSPLHF.

This chain connects TRBV20-1 to TRBJ2-3; 7 bases match TRBD1. Germline V CDR1 and CDR2: DFQATT, SNEGSKA (reference sequence). With 2 bases clipped from V and 5 bases from J, the junction kept 10 bases outside the gene matches. The CDR3 has 15 residues. CDR3 residues: CSARSGQEAVDTQYF. The DNA of the CDR3 is TGCAGTGCTAGATCAGGACAGGAGGCAGTAGATACGCAGTATTTT.

This CDR3 is CASSTTGQGTSPLHF. In DNA, the CDR3 is TGTGCCAGCAGCACCACGGGACAGGGCACTTCACCCCTCCACTTT. V gene TRBV11-2 combines with J gene TRBJ1-6, with 9 bases identical to TRBD1. Germline V CDR1 and CDR2: SGHAT, FQNNGV. This CDR3 has 15 residues. V lost 5 bases to trimming and J lost 9 bases; unmatched junction nucleotides: 8.

The V call is TRBV3-1, the J call TRBJ2-1, with 8 positions matching TRBD2. CDR1 and CDR2 (germline): LGHDT, YNNKEL (reference sequence). J was trimmed by 8 bases and V by 1 base; bases with no gene match: 13. The CDR3 has 17 residues. The CDR3 DNA reads TGTGCCAGCAGCCAAGCCCCACTACTAGCGGTAGCGGATGAGCAGTTCTTC. The encoded protein is CASSQAPLLAVADEQFF.

This clonotype was seen only a few times. The chain links TRBV7-2 to TRBJ2-2; 8 bases map to TRBD1. V was clipped by 5 bases and J by 5 bases; unmatched bases: 7. Germline V lookup: CDR1 SGHTA, CDR2 FQGNSA. CDR3 length: 15 amino acids. CDR3 residues: CASSTWTGPTGELFF. The CDR3 nucleotides are TGTGCCAGCAGCACATGGACAGGGCCTACCGGGGAGCTGTTTTTT.

This clonotype was counted between two and nine times. The chain joins TRBV5-1 to TRBJ2-7; 11 bases are a match to TRBD1. Germline lookup yields CDR1 SGHRS and CDR2 YFSETQ. The junction had 4 bases not matched to a gene; V was cut back by 3 bases and J by 2 bases. This CDR3 has 15 amino acids. The CDR3 loop reads CASSYGTGGAYEQYF. The CDR3 coding sequence is TGCGCCAGCAGCTATGGGACAGGGGGAGCCTACGAGCAGTACTTC.

This CDR3 is CATSSRQRTETQYF. Written as DNA, the CDR3 is TGTGCCACCAGCAGCCGACAGCGGACAGAGACCCAGTACTTC. The gene calls are TRBV15 and TRBJ2-5; D may be TRBD1 or TRBD2 (5 bases each). The CDR3 sequence is 14 residues long. CDR1 and CDR2 from the germline V gene are LNHNV and YYDKDF (reference sequence). V gave up 3 bases and J gave up 4 bases, with 12 bases separating them.

The V and J genes are TRBV6-1 and TRBJ1-5; 7 bases line up with TRBD1. CDR1 is MNHNS and CDR2 is SASEGT in the germline V gene. The ends lost 4 bases at V and 5 bases at J; junction bases unmatched: 8. The CDR3 totals 15 residues. The CDR3 region is CASSVPGTVYQPQHF. For the CDR3, the DNA is TGTGCCAGCAGTGTACCCGGGACAGTCTATCAGCCCCAGCATTTT.

The chain has TRBV9 and TRBJ2-5; perhaps TRBD2 as D (5 bases). Trimming pared 0 bases from V and 5 bases from J, leaving 8 bases between. The CDR3 spans 13 residues. Germline lookup yields CDR1 SGDLS and CDR2 YYNGEE. In nucleotides, the CDR3 is TGTGCCAGCAGCGTAGCCCCGGGGGAGACCCAGTACTTC. This translates into CASSVAPGETQYF.

This chain links TRBV9 with TRBJ1-1, with D unclear. This CDR3 is built from 13 residues. The V gene lost 2 bases and the J gene lost 3 bases, with 8 bases spanning the gap. Germline assignment: CDR1 SGDLS and CDR2 YYNGEE. The CDR3 protein is CASSVGSYTEAFF. The CDR3 DNA reads TGTGCCAGCAGCGTGGGCAGCTACACTGAAGCTTTCTTT.

In its sample, this clonotype was seen a few times. This rearrangement joins TRBV6-2 or TRBV6-3 to TRBJ2-2; TRBD2 aligns across 7 bases. The CDR3 runs 15 residues. Germline V lookup: CDR1 MNHEY, CDR2 SVGEGT. V dropped 8 bases and J dropped 4; count of bases not matched to a gene: 10. CDR3 DNA: TGTGCCAGCGGAAGACTAGCTCCGGGCACCGGGGAGCTGTTTTTT. It codes for CASGRLAPGTGELFF.

The CDR3: CSAVRDIPRREQYF. CDR3 DNA sequence: TGCAGTGCTGTTCGGGACATCCCTCGGCGCGAGCAGTACTTC. The chain is built from TRBV20-1 and TRBJ2-7; the D gene is possibly TRBD1 (6 bases). The length of the CDR3 is 14 residues. The ends were cut back, 5 bases at V and 6 bases at J, with 20 bases in the middle. Looked up from germline, CDR1 is DFQATT and CDR2 is SNEGSKA (reference sequence).

This clonotype was observed a few times. The chain recombines TRBV12-1 with TRBJ2-5. TRBV12-1 is deemed a pseudogene. The CDR3 extends over 12 amino acids. CDR3 region: CASRLFQETQYF. CDR3 DNA: TGTGCCAGCAGGTTGTTCCAAGAGACCCAGTACTTC.

The V call is TRBV25-1, the J call TRBJ2-7; a possible D gene is TRBD2 (6 bases). CDR3 length: 14 amino acids. V lost 1 base to trimming and J lost 5 bases, with 12 bases between them. The germline V gene encodes CDR1 MGHDK and CDR2 SYGVNS. The CDR3 DNA follows: TGTGCCAGCAGTGAATCCGCCCGGGGGAACGAGCAGTACTTC. Protein product: CASSESARGNEQYF.

This clonotype has only a few counts. The V and J genes are TRBV5-1 and TRBJ2-7, with TRBD1 matching over 7 bases. The CDR3 is made up of 15 amino acids. V lost 0 bases, J lost 3 bases, and 6 bases stayed unmatched. The germline V gene has CDR1 SGHRS and CDR2 YFSETQ. CDR3 coding DNA: TGCGCCAGCAGCTTGGTGGCAGGGGGACACTACGAGCAGTACTTC. The encoded protein is CASSLVAGGHYEQYF. Full variable domain (rest looked up from reference TRBV5-1 and TRBJ2-7): KAGVTQTPRYLIKTRGQQVTLSCSPISGHRSVSWYQQTPGQGLQFLFEYFSETQRNKGNFPGRFSGRQFSNSRSEMNVSTLELGDSALYLCASSLVAGGHYEQYFGPGTRLTVT.

This chain joins TRBV19 and TRBJ1-1; possibly TRBD1 for D (6 bases). CDR3 length equals 14 residues. Germline CDR1 is LNHDA and CDR2 is SQIVND (reference sequence). Deletions cut 5 bases from V and 3 bases from J, with 13 bases between. DNA for the CDR3: TGTGCCAGTAGTCCAAGGGGGAGGTACACTGAAGCTTTCTTT. Amino acid sequence: CASSPRGRYTEAFF.

The chain joins TRBV7-8 to TRBJ2-2, with 9 bases fitting TRBD2. This CDR3 comprises 17 residues. Per the germline V gene, CDR1 is SGHVS and CDR2 is FQNEAQ. V was pared by 6 bases and J by 0 bases, with 8 bases of the junction left unmatched. The CDR3 is CASRIIPSGTNTGELFF. CDR3 DNA sequence: TGTGCCAGCAGAATAATCCCTAGCGGGACGAACACCGGGGAGCTGTTTTTT.

This clonotype occurred a few times. The chain links TRBV4-2 to TRBJ2-1; perhaps TRBD2 as D (6 bases). Germline V lookup: CDR1 LGHNA, CDR2 YNFKEQ. Trimming took 0 bases from V and 9 from J, leaving 12 bases between them. The CDR3 covers 14 residues. CDR3 nucleotide sequence: TGTGCCAGCAGCCAAGATACTAGCTTACTTGAGCAGTTCTTC. Its translation is CASSQDTSLLEQFF.

This clonotype was counted many times. The V call is TRBV4-1, the J call TRBJ1-5; no clear D. Trimming pared 1 base from V and 0 bases from J, leaving 13 bases between. Germline V gene data show CDR1 as MGHRA and CDR2 as YSYEKL. The CDR3 has 17 residues. CDR3 DNA: TGCGCCAGCAGCCAAGGCACGAACCTATATAGCAATCAGCCCCAGCATTTT. This sequence encodes CASSQGTNLYSNQPQHF.

This clonotype was observed at least ten times. The chain employs TRBV5-1 and TRBJ2-1; TRBD1 is a possible D gene (6 bases). V was cut by 1 base and J by 3 bases, with 11 bases left in between. This CDR3 has 15 residues. Germline assignment: CDR1 SGHRS and CDR2 YFSETQ. The DNA of the CDR3 is TGCGCCAGCAGCTTGATAACAGGGAACTACAATGAGCAGTTCTTC. This gives the protein CASSLITGNYNEQFF.

The chain links TRBV5-1 to TRBJ2-3; the match to TRBD2 covers 13 bases. The germline V gene has CDR1 SGHRS and CDR2 YFSETQ. This CDR3 is built from 15 residues. J gave up 9 bases and V 3 bases, and 7 bases lay outside the gene matches. This CDR3 reads CASSSAGLAGVTQYF. Here the CDR3 DNA reads TGCGCCAGCAGCTCCGCAGGACTAGCGGGAGTAACGCAGTATTTT.

This clonotype has only a few counts. The genes are TRBV5-1 and TRBJ2-2; D might be TRBD1 (6 bases). Looked up from germline, CDR1 is SGHRS and CDR2 is YFSETQ. Trimming removed 4 bases at V and 5 bases at J, with 18 bases between. The CDR3 has 16 amino acids. CDR3 sequence: CASSPFTGMSTGELFF. The CDR3 nucleotides read TGCGCCAGCAGCCCATTCACAGGGATGTCTACCGGGGAGCTGTTTTTT.

V usage is TRBV15 and J usage is TRBJ2-1; D is perhaps TRBD2 (6 bases). The germline CDR1 and CDR2 sequences are LNHNV and YYDKDF (reference sequence). The CDR3 contains 17 residues. Trimming took off 2 bases at V and 4 bases at J, with 18 bases between the two ends. In DNA, the CDR3 is TGTGCCACCAGCAGAACTCTGGGGGGAGAGAAATACAATGAGCAGTTCTTC. It codes for CATSRTLGGEKYNEQFF.

This clonotype was picked up a small number of times. V is TRBV11-2 and J is TRBJ2-3; TRBD2 matches at 10 bases. V trimming: 5 bases; J trimming: 2 bases; junction bases outside the gene matches: 7. CDR1 and CDR2 from the germline V gene are SGHAT and FQNNGV. The CDR3 runs 16 residues. The CDR3 loop is CASSHISGGYTDTQYF. The CDR3 DNA reads as TGTGCCAGCAGCCATATTAGCGGGGGGTACACAGATACGCAGTATTTT.

This clonotype showed up just a few times. This sequence joins TRBV20-1 and TRBJ1-2; no clear D. CDR1 and CDR2 from the germline V gene are DFQATT and SNEGSKA (reference sequence). The germline V and J ends were trimmed by 0 bases and 4 bases, with 6 bases remaining between them. The CDR3 runs 12 residues. The CDR3 DNA follows: TGCAGTGCTAGAGATCAGAGCTATGGCTACACCTTC. It specifies CSARDQSYGYTF.

The genes are TRBV6-5 and TRBJ1-2; perhaps TRBD1 as D (6 bases). V was pared by 0 bases and J by 6 bases, with 14 bases between. The CDR3 is 15 residues long. CDR1 and CDR2 from the germline V gene are MNHEY and SVGAGI. CDR3 coding DNA: TGTGCCAGCAGTTACTCCGACAGGAAAAGGAATGGCTACACCTTC. It specifies CASSYSDRKRNGYTF.

Regarding this clonotype: A junction end diverges from the germline sequence, so it may reflect a read error. The rearrangement links TRBV20-1 to TRBJ2-7; D is unclear. CDR1 is DFQATT and CDR2 is SNEGSKA in the germline V gene (reference sequence). This CDR3 comprises 12 residues. The CDR3 coding sequence is TGCAGTGCTAGTATCCTAGAATACGAGCAGCACTTC. Translated: CSASILEYEQHF.

The chain links TRBV5-1 to TRBJ2-1; no clear D. The CDR3 loop spans 15 amino acids. V shed 0 bases and J shed 6 bases, with 13 bases lying between them. From germline, CDR1 is SGHRS and CDR2 YFSETQ. DNA of the CDR3: TGCGCCAGCAGCTTGGTAGAGGCCTCCGTCAATGAGCAGTTCTTC. The encoded protein is CASSLVEASVNEQFF.

This chain joins TRBV27 and TRBJ2-7; D remains ambiguous. The CDR3 has 14 residues. V gave up 3 bases and J gave up 4 bases, with 13 bases separating them. The germline V gene has CDR1 MNHEY and CDR2 SMNVEV (reference sequence). For the CDR3, the DNA is TGTGCCAGCAGTTTCAAATCCCTCGATTACGAGCAGTACTTC. Translated, it gives CASSFKSLDYEQYF.

The chain is built from TRBV6-1 and TRBJ1-2, with D possibly matching TRBD1 (5 bases). Looked up from germline, CDR1 is MNHNS and CDR2 is SASEGT. The CDR3 has 13 amino acids. V was cut by 6 bases and J by 4 bases, with 12 bases left in between. The CDR3 DNA reads as TGTGCCAGCAGAGCGACAGTTATCTATGGCTACACCTTC. This translates into CASRATVIYGYTF.